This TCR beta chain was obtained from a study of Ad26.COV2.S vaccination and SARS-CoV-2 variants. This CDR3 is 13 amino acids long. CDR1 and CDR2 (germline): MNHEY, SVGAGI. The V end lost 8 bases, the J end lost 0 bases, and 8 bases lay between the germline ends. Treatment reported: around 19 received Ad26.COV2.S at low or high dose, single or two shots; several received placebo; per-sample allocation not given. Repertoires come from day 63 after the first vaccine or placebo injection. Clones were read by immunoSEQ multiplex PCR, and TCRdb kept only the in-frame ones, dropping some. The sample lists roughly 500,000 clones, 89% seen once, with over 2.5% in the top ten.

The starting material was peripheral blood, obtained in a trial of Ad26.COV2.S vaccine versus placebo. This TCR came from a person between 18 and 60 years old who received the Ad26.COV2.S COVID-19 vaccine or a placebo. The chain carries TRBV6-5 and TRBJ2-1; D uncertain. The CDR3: CASVSSSYNEQFF. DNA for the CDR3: TGTGCCAGCGTTAGTAGCTCCTACAATGAGCAGTTCTTC.